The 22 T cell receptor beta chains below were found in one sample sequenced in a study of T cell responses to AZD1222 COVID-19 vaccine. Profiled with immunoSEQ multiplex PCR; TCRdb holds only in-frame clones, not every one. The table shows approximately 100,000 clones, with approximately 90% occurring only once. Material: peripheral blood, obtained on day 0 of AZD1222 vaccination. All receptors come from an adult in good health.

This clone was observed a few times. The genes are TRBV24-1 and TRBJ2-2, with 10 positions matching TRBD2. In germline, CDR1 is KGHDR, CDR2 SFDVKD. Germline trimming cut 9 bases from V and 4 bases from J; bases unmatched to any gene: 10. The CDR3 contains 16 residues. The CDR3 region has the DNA TGTGCCACCTCAGCGGGAGGGCGTTGGGGCACCGGGGAGCTGTTTTTT. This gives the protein CATSAGGRWGTGELFF.

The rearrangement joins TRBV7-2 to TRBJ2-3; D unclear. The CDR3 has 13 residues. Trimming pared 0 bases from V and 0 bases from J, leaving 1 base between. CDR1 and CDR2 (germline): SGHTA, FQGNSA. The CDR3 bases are TGTGCCAGCAGCTTAGCCAGCACAGATACGCAGTATTTT. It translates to CASSLASTDTQYF.

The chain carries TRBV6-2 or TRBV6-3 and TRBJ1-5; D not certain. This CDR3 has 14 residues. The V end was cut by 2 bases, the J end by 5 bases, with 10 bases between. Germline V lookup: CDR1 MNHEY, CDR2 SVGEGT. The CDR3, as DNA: TGTGCCAGCAGTTACATGGGGAACCATCAGCCCCAGCATTTT. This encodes CASSYMGNHQPQHF.

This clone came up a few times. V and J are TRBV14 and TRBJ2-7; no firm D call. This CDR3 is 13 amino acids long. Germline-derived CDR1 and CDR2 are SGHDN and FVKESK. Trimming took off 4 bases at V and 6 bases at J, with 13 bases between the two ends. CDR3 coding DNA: TGTGCCAGCAGCCCGGTATTAGTAGGCGAGCAGTACTTC. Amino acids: CASSPVLVGEQYF.

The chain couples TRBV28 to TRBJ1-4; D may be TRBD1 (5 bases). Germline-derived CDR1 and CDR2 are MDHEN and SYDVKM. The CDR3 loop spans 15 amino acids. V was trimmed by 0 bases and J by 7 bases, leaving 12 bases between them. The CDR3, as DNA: TGTGCCAGCAGTTTATGGGGGGGGACCCCTGAAAAACTGTTTTTT. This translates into CASSLWGGTPEKLFF.

The CDR3, as DNA: TGTGCCAGCAGTTTCTTTAAGGGGGCCTATCTCGCACCCGGGTCACCCCTCCACTTT. As protein: CASSFFKGAYLAPGSPLHF. This chain links TRBV27 with TRBJ1-6, with 7 bases matching TRBD1. The CDR3 sequence is 19 residues long. Trimming cost V 3 bases and J 10 bases; bases outside gene matches: 21. CDR1 is MNHEY and CDR2 is SMNVEV in the germline V gene (reference sequence).

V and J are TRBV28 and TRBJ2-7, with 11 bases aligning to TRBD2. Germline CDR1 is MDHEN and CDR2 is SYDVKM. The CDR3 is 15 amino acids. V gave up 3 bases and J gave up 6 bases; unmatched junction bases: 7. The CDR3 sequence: CASSFPGTSGGEQYF. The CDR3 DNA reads TGTGCCAGCAGTTTCCCCGGGACTAGCGGAGGCGAGCAGTACTTC.

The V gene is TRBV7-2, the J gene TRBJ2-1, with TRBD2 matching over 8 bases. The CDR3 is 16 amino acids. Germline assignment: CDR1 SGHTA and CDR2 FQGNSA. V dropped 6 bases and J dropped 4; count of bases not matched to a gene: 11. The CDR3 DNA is TGTGCCAGCAGTCCATCGGCGGGAGGTGGGTACAATGAGCAGTTCTTC. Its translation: CASSPSAGGGYNEQFF.

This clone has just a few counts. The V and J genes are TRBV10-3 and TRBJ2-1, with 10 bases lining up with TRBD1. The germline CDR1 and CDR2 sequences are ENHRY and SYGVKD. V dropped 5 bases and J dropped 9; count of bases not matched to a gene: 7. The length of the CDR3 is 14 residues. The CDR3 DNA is TGTGCCATCAGTCCGGGACAGGGGAGGGCTGAGCAGTTCTTC. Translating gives CAISPGQGRAEQFF.

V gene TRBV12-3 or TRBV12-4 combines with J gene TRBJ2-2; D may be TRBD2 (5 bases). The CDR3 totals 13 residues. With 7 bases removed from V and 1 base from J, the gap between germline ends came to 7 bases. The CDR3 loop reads CASKRENTGELFF. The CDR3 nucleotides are TGTGCCAGCAAACGGGAGAACACCGGGGAGCTGTTTTTT.

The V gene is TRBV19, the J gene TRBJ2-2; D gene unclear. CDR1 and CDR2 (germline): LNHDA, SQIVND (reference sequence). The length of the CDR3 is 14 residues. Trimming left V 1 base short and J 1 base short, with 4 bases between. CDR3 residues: CASSIGGNTGELFF. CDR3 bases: TGTGCCAGTAGTATAGGGGGGAACACCGGGGAGCTGTTTTTT.

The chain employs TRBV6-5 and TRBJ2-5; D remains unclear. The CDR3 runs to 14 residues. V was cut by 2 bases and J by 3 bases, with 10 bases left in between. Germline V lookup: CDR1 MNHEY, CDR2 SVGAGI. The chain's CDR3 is CASSYGLAKETQYF. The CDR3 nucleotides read TGTGCCAGCAGTTACGGCCTGGCGAAAGAGACCCAGTACTTC.

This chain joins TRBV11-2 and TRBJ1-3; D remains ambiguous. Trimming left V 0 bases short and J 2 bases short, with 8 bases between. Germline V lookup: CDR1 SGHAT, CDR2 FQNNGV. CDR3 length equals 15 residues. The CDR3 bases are TGTGCCAGCAGCTTAGAGGGAAGGGCTGGAAACACCATATATTTT. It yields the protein CASSLEGRAGNTIYF.

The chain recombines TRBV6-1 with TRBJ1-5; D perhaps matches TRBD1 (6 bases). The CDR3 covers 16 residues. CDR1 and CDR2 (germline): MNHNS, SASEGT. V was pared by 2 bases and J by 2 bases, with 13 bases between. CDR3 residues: CASSELGGLGNQPQHF. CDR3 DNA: TGTGCCAGCAGTGAATTAGGGGGGTTGGGCAATCAGCCCCAGCATTTT.

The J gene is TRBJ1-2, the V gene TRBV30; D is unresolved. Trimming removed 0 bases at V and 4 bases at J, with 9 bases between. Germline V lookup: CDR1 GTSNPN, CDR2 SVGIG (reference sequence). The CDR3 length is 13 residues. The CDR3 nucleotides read TGTGCCTGGAGTGTACAAGCAGGCTATGGCTACACCTTC. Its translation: CAWSVQAGYGYTF.

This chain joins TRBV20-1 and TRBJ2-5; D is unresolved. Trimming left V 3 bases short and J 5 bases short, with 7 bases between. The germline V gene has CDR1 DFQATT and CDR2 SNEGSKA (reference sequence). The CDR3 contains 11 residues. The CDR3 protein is CSASHGETQYF. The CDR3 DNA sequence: TGCAGTGCTAGTCACGGGGAGACCCAGTACTTC.

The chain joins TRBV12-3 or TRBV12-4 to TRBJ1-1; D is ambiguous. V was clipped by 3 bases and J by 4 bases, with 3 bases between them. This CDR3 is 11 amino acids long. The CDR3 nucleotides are TGTGCCAGCAGTTTTCCCACTGAAGCTTTCTTT. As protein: CASSFPTEAFF.

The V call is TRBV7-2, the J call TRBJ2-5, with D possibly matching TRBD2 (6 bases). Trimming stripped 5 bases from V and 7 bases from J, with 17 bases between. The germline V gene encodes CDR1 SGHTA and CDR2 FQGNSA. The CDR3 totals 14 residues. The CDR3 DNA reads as TGTGCCAGCAGCCCGGGACTTAGCGGCGGGACCCAGTACTTC. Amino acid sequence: CASSPGLSGGTQYF.

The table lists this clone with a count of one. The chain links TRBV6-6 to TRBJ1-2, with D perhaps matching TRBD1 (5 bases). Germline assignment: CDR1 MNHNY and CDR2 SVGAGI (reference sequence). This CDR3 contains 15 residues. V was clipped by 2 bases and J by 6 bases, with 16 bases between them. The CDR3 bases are TGTGCCAGCAGTTACCCCCGGGACTCAAGGGATGGCTACACCTTC. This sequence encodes CASSYPRDSRDGYTF.

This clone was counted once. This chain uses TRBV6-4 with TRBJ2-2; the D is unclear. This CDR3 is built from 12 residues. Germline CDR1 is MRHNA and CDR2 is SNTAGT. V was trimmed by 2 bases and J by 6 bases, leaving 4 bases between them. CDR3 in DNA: TGTGCCAGCAGTGACCTTTCCGGGGAGCTGTTTTTT. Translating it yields CASSDLSGELFF.

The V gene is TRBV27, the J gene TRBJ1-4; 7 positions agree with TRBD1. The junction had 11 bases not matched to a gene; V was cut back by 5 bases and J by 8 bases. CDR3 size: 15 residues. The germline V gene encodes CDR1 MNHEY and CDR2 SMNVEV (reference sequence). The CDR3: CASSPRQGLGEKLFF. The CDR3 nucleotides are TGTGCCAGCAGTCCTCGACAGGGTCTGGGGGAAAAACTGTTTTTT.

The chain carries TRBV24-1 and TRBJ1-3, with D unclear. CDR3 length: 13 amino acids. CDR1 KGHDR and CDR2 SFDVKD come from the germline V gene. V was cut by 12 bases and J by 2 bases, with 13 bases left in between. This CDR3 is CAGRLGPGNTIYF. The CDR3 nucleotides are TGTGCCGGCCGGCTGGGTCCTGGAAACACCATATATTTT.